The 31 T cell receptor beta chains given below trace back to one sample, sequenced in a study of OX40 agonist ivuxolimab in advanced cancers. Sequencing was performed with immunoSEQ multiplex PCR; in TCRdb, only in-frame clones are kept and a portion is missing. The data hold 65,000 to 80,000 clones, with roughly 84% observed a single time. The source was CD4+ or CD8+ T cells sorted from blood, collected in a trial of the OX40 agonist ivuxolimab. These receptors were obtained from an adult with an advanced solid tumor such as melanoma, head and neck, liver or kidney cancer.

The V call is TRBV19, the J call TRBJ1-5; the D is unclear. Germline V lookup: CDR1 LNHDA, CDR2 SQIVND (reference sequence). The CDR3 contains 14 residues. Deletions cut 9 bases from V and 4 bases from J, with 16 bases between. The CDR3 protein is CASTRRERNQPQHF. For the CDR3, the DNA is TGTGCCAGCACCCGGCGTGAGAGGAATCAGCCCCAGCATTTT.

The rearrangement links TRBV28 to TRBJ1-1; 8 positions agree with TRBD1. V lost 8 bases, J lost 5 bases, and 10 bases stayed unmatched. This CDR3 has 14 residues. Per germline, CDR1 MDHEN and CDR2 SYDVKM. The CDR3 DNA sequence: TGTGCCAGCTTCTCCGGACAGGGAAGTACTGAAGCTTTCTTT. This encodes CASFSGQGSTEAFF.

The chain is built from TRBV28 and TRBJ1-2, with D perhaps matching TRBD1 (6 bases). Germline V gene data show CDR1 as MDHEN and CDR2 as SYDVKM. Trimming removed 5 bases from V and 3 bases from J, with 13 bases in between. The CDR3 is 14 residues long. The CDR3 loop is CASSRQVGDYGYTF. Here the CDR3 DNA reads TGTGCCAGCAGTAGACAGGTCGGGGACTATGGCTACACCTTC.

V and J are TRBV6-6 and TRBJ2-1; D assignment may be TRBD1 or TRBD2 (5 bases each). The CDR3 is 16 amino acids. Looked up from germline, CDR1 is MNHNY and CDR2 is SVGAGI (reference sequence). The V end lost 6 bases, the J end lost 10 bases, and 25 bases lay between the germline ends. This CDR3 is CASSPPLGVGPGEQFF. The CDR3 nucleotides read TGTGCCAGCAGCCCCCCCCTGGGAGTGGGGCCCGGGGAGCAGTTCTTC.

This clone was found once. This chain joins TRBV21-1 and TRBJ2-1; the D call TRBD1 from the table was never checked on the DNA. TRBV21-1 is a pseudogene segment. CDR3 length: 15 residues. CDR3 sequence: CASSKFNHRGREWFF. The CDR3 DNA follows: TGTGCCAGCAGCAAATTTAACCACAGGGGGCGGGAATGGTTCTTC.

The chain combines TRBV11-3 with TRBJ2-1, with a weak D call TRBD2 (6 bases). Trimming took off 5 bases at V and 4 bases at J, with 18 bases between the two ends. CDR3 size: 16 residues. Germline CDR1 reads SGHNT; CDR2 reads YENEEA. In DNA, the CDR3 is TGTGCCAGCAGCCCCTCCGGGACTTTGATTTACAATGAGCAGTTCTTC. It encodes CASSPSGTLIYNEQFF. Full variable domain (rest looked up from reference TRBV11-3 and TRBJ2-1): EAGVVQSPRYKIIEKKQPVAFWCNPISGHNTLYWYLQNLGQGPELLIRYENEEAVDDSQLPKDRFSAERLKGVDSTLKIQPAELGDSAVYLCASSPSGTLIYNEQFFGPGTRLTVL.

The genes are TRBV28 and TRBJ2-3; D gene unclear. Trimming pared 6 bases from V and 1 base from J, leaving 8 bases between. The CDR3 sequence is 13 residues long. In germline, CDR1 is MDHEN, CDR2 SYDVKM. CDR3 protein: CASSKTGTDTQYF. The CDR3 DNA follows: TGTGCCAGCAGCAAGACCGGCACAGATACGCAGTATTTT.

V and J are TRBV7-2 and TRBJ2-7, with D maybe TRBD2 (5 bases). Between the trimmed V and J ends, which lost 5 bases and 4 bases, there was a span of 12 bases. The CDR3 runs 13 residues. The germline V gene has CDR1 SGHTA and CDR2 FQGNSA. The chain's CDR3 is CASSVLADYEQYF. The CDR3 bases are TGTGCCAGCAGCGTCCTAGCAGATTACGAGCAGTACTTC.

The V and J genes are TRBV18 and TRBJ2-7; 11 bases align to TRBD2. Germline V CDR1 and CDR2: KGHSH, LQKENI. V was clipped by 5 bases and J by 2 bases; unmatched bases: 5. The CDR3 is 15 amino acids. This CDR3 reads CASSKGLAETYEQYF. The CDR3 nucleotides read TGTGCCAGCTCAAAGGGACTAGCGGAGACCTACGAGCAGTACTTC.

The V and J genes are TRBV6-1 and TRBJ2-7; TRBD2 matches 11 bases. Per the germline V gene, CDR1 is MNHNS and CDR2 is SASEGT. The V gene end was trimmed by 4 bases and the J gene end by 1 base; junction bases not matched to a gene: 6. This CDR3 has 16 residues. In nucleotides, the CDR3 is TGTGCCAGCAGTGGATCACTAGCGGGAGTTTCCTACGAGCAGTACTTC. Translated, it gives CASSGSLAGVSYEQYF.

This chain links TRBV4-1 with TRBJ1-4; D is uncertain. Trimming pared 6 bases from V and 7 bases from J, leaving 15 bases between. The V gene's germline CDR1 is MGHRA and CDR2 YSYEKL. This CDR3 region has 14 residues. The CDR3 nucleotides read TGCGCCAGCAGAAGCGAGGGTGGGAGTGAAAAACTGTTTTTT. It encodes CASRSEGGSEKLFF.

The V call is TRBV11-2, the J call TRBJ2-1, with 15 bases lining up with TRBD2. CDR3 length: 17 amino acids. Looked up from germline, CDR1 is SGHAT and CDR2 is FQNNGV. The V and J ends lost 1 base and 10 bases, in that order; junction bases with no gene match: 8. The CDR3 protein is CASSLGQPGLAGGEQFF. The CDR3 DNA reads TGTGCCAGCAGCTTAGGCCAACCGGGACTAGCGGGAGGAGAGCAGTTCTTC.

V and J are TRBV7-2 and TRBJ2-1; D not certain. Trimming took 2 bases from V and 6 from J, leaving 8 bases between them. CDR3 length equals 13 residues. The V gene's germline CDR1 is SGHTA and CDR2 FQGNSA. The CDR3 nucleotides are TGTGCCAGCAGCTTAACCGTCCTCAATGAGCAGTTCTTC. It is translated as CASSLTVLNEQFF.

CDR3 DNA: TGTGCCAGCAGTTTATGGGAAGTAACAGATACGCAGTATTTT. Protein product: CASSLWEVTDTQYF. The chain carries TRBV28 and TRBJ2-3; D gene ambiguous. Germline V gene sequence: CDR1 MDHEN, CDR2 SYDVKM. V was clipped by 0 bases and J by 3 bases, with 7 bases between them. This CDR3 has 14 residues.

The CDR3 loop reads CASSLALLPDTQYF. CDR3 nucleotide sequence: TGTGCCAGCAGCTTAGCGCTACTCCCTGATACGCAGTATTTT. The rearrangement joins TRBV7-9 to TRBJ2-3; no clear D gene. The CDR3 runs 14 residues. Trimming took off 0 bases at V and 6 bases at J, with 10 bases between the two ends. Germline V gene lookup returns CDR1 SEHNR and CDR2 FQNEAQ (reference sequence).

The genes are TRBV6-1 and TRBJ2-3; D unresolved. The CDR3 runs 14 residues. Trimming cost V 6 bases and J 2 bases, with 12 bases left between them. The germline gives CDR1 MNHNS, CDR2 SASEGT. The CDR3 nucleotides are TGTGCCAGCAGCGCTAGTTGGATCACAGATACGCAGTATTTT. Its protein product is CASSASWITDTQYF.

This clone was seen once. This chain uses TRBV5-1 with TRBJ2-3; TRBD1 matches 10 bases. CDR1 and CDR2 from the germline V gene are SGHRS and YFSETQ. V dropped 4 bases and J dropped 2; count of bases not matched to a gene: 7. The CDR3 covers 16 residues. This CDR3 reads CASSAGQGVITDTQYF. The CDR3 DNA reads as TGCGCCAGCAGCGCTGGACAGGGGGTAATCACAGATACGCAGTATTTT.

This chain connects TRBV4-2 to TRBJ2-5; 9 bases match TRBD2. This CDR3 comprises 17 residues. Germline CDR1 is LGHNA and CDR2 is YNFKEQ. V lost 2 bases, J lost 7 bases, and 14 bases stayed unmatched. Here the CDR3 reads CASSQTRGGTSPRTQYF. CDR3 coding DNA: TGTGCCAGCAGCCAAACAAGAGGGGGGACTAGCCCCAGGACCCAGTACTTC.

The chain employs TRBV5-1 and TRBJ2-2; TRBD1 matches at 8 bases. Unmatched junction bases numbered 4, after V lost 2 bases and J lost 1 base. This CDR3 contains 16 residues. The V gene's germline CDR1 is SGHRS and CDR2 YFSETQ. The CDR3 reads CASSFTGQVNTGELFF. The CDR3 region has the DNA TGCGCCAGCAGCTTTACGGGACAGGTGAACACCGGGGAGCTGTTTTTT.

This chain joins TRBV29-1 and TRBJ2-1; TRBD2 agrees at 8 bases. The CDR3 has 14 residues. V lost 3 bases and J lost 2; bases outside the gene matches: 3. Germline CDR1 and CDR2: SQVTM and ANQGSEA. The CDR3 nucleotides read TGCAGCGTTGAGCGGGAGGCCGCCTACAATGAGCAGTTCTTC. Translation gives CSVEREAAYNEQFF.

V and J are TRBV19 and TRBJ1-3; 9 bases agree with TRBD1. Germline assignment: CDR1 LNHDA and CDR2 SQIVND (reference sequence). The junction had 10 bases not matched to a gene; V was cut back by 5 bases and J by 2 bases. This CDR3 contains 17 residues. Here the CDR3 reads CASSSRGQGSPGNTIYF. CDR3 bases: TGTGCCAGTAGTTCGAGGGGACAGGGTTCCCCTGGAAACACCATATATTTT.

This clone was recorded a few times. The chain has TRBV10-2 and TRBJ1-1; D not resolved. Germline V lookup: CDR1 WSHSY, CDR2 SAAADI. CDR3 length: 12 residues. V lost 4 bases and J 5 bases, leaving 8 bases between the germline ends. DNA of the CDR3: TGCGCCAGCAGTGTCAGGTTAACTGAAGCTTTCTTT. It translates to CASSVRLTEAFF.

This CDR3 is CASSFGQGRRSETQYF. In nucleotides, the CDR3 is TGTGCCAGCAGCTTTGGACAGGGCCGACGGTCAGAGACCCAGTACTTC. The rearrangement joins TRBV7-2 to TRBJ2-5; TRBD1 matches 8 bases. The CDR3 has 16 amino acids. Unmatched junction bases numbered 10, after V lost 3 bases and J lost 4 bases. Germline CDR1 is SGHTA and CDR2 is FQGNSA. Complete variable domain (other parts from reference TRBV7-2 and TRBJ2-5): GAGVSQSPSNKVTEKGKDVELRCDPISGHTALYWYRQSLGQGLEFLIYFQGNSAPDKSGLPSDRFSAERTGGSVSTLTIQRTQQEDSAVYLCASSFGQGRRSETQYFGPGTRLLVL.

The genes are TRBV5-1 and TRBJ2-3, with D unresolved. The CDR3 totals 16 residues. V lost 0 bases and J lost 6, with 17 bases in between. In germline, CDR1 is SGHRS, CDR2 YFSETQ. CDR3 residues: CASSLAPGLNTDTQYF. For the CDR3, the DNA is TGCGCCAGCAGCTTGGCCCCGGGCCTGAACACCGATACGCAGTATTTT.

V usage is TRBV29-1 and J usage is TRBJ2-3, with 7 bases identical to TRBD2. CDR1 is SQVTM and CDR2 is ANQGSEA in the germline V gene. V gave up 0 bases and J gave up 2 bases; unmatched junction bases: 2. The CDR3 covers 14 residues. The CDR3 DNA follows: TGCAGCGTTGAAGAAGGGACTATCACAGATACGCAGTATTTT. The encoded protein is CSVEEGTITDTQYF.

The chain recombines TRBV21-1 with TRBJ2-7; the D call of TRBD1 is as the table states it, not checked on the DNA. TRBV21-1 is given as a pseudogene. The CDR3 totals 15 residues. The CDR3 DNA sequence: TGTGCCAGAAAGCAATGGGGCAATGGGGTCTACGAGCAGTACTTC. It is translated as CARKQWGNGVYEQYF.

The chain links TRBV28 to TRBJ2-2, with TRBD2 as a possible D gene (6 bases). Trimming removed 4 bases from V and 3 bases from J, with 9 bases in between. CDR1 and CDR2 (germline): MDHEN, SYDVKM. The CDR3 has 14 amino acids. The CDR3: CASSSGLYTGELFF. The CDR3 region has the DNA TGTGCCAGCAGTTCGGGACTTTACACCGGGGAGCTGTTTTTT.

The chain links TRBV6-5 to TRBJ2-1, with 7 positions matching TRBD2. V dropped 2 bases and J dropped 12; count of bases not matched to a gene: 13. CDR1 MNHEY and CDR2 SVGAGI come from the germline V gene. There are 15 residues in the CDR3. The CDR3 DNA is TGTGCCAGCAGTTACAGCGGGACCGGGGTATTTGGGCAGTTCTTC. The encoded protein is CASSYSGTGVFGQFF.

The chain couples TRBV6-1 to TRBJ1-5; unclear D gene. Trimming took off 2 bases at V and 3 bases at J, with 14 bases between the two ends. The V gene's germline CDR1 is MNHNS and CDR2 SASEGT. The CDR3 contains 16 residues. CDR3 sequence: CASSERVGQNNQPQHF. DNA for the CDR3: TGTGCCAGCAGTGAACGGGTTGGGCAGAACAATCAGCCCCAGCATTTT.

The chain recombines TRBV5-6 with TRBJ2-3; tentatively, D is TRBD2 (5 bases). V was shortened by 0 bases and J by 6 bases, with 20 bases between the two germline ends. CDR1 and CDR2 from the germline V gene are SGHDT and YYEEEE. The CDR3 has 17 amino acids. CDR3 sequence reads: CASSLAGVEVSKDTQYF. The CDR3 DNA sequence: TGTGCCAGCAGCTTGGCCGGGGTCGAGGTTAGTAAGGATACGCAGTATTTT.

The sample holds one count of this clone. This chain connects TRBV28 to TRBJ2-7, with TRBD1 matching 7 bases. The CDR3 length is 16 residues. Germline CDR1 reads MDHEN; CDR2 reads SYDVKM. V trimming: 2 bases; J trimming: 0 bases; junction bases outside the gene matches: 7. The CDR3 nucleotides read TGTGCCAGCAGTTTAATAGGGGGCACGGACTCCTACGAGCAGTACTTC. Protein product: CASSLIGGTDSYEQYF.